Following are 3 T cell receptor beta chains from one sample sequenced in a study of molecular identifiers for immune sequencing clone quantification. Via MiXCR, TCRdb re-called the PCR reads, giving one row per CDR3 protein. The profile shows 250,000 to 400,000 distinct CDR3 sequences, about 21% of them singletons. Sequencing used naive CD8+ T cells from blood, with Jurkat cell RNA spiked in. The subset: FACS-sorted CD8+CD4-CCR7+CD45RA+ naive T cells. The receptors were sampled from a human donor in good health. Some libraries in this study had Jurkat cell RNA spiked in.

This clonotype was counted many times. This rearrangement joins TRBV9 to TRBJ2-2; a possible D gene is TRBD1 (5 bases). Germline V gene lookup returns CDR1 SGDLS and CDR2 YYNGEE. The CDR3 extends over 17 amino acids. Trimming removed 4 bases at V and 5 bases at J, with 21 bases between. The CDR3 is CASSPQDTSLGTGELFF. Written as DNA, the CDR3 is TGTGCCAGCAGCCCACAGGACACGTCTCTCGGTACCGGGGAGCTGTTTTTT. The variable domain in full, completed from reference TRBV9 and TRBJ2-2, reads DSGVTQTPKHLITATGQRVTLRCSPRSGDLSVYWYQQSLDQGLQFLIQYYNGEERAKGNILERFSAQQFPDLHSELNLSSLELGDSALYFCASSPQDTSLGTGELFFGEGSRLTVL.

This clonotype was counted between two and nine times. The V call is TRBV6-6, the J call TRBJ2-1; 13 bases align to TRBD2. CDR3 length: 17 amino acids. Germline lookup yields CDR1 MNHNY and CDR2 SVGAGI (reference sequence). Trimming removed 2 bases from V and 15 bases from J; junction bases left unmatched: 16. CDR3 residues: CASSYVPATSGRALRFF. The CDR3 nucleotides read TGTGCCAGCAGTTACGTGCCTGCAACTAGCGGGAGGGCCTTGCGGTTCTTC.

In its sample, this clonotype was seen a few times. The V gene is TRBV7-9, the J gene TRBJ2-5; D ambiguous. CDR1 is SEHNR, CDR2 FQNEAQ, per germline (reference sequence). The CDR3 is 13 amino acids. V lost 2 bases, J lost 3 bases, and 7 bases lay in between. CDR3 sequence: CASSLPFEETQYF. The CDR3 DNA reads TGTGCCAGCAGCTTACCATTTGAAGAGACCCAGTACTTC.